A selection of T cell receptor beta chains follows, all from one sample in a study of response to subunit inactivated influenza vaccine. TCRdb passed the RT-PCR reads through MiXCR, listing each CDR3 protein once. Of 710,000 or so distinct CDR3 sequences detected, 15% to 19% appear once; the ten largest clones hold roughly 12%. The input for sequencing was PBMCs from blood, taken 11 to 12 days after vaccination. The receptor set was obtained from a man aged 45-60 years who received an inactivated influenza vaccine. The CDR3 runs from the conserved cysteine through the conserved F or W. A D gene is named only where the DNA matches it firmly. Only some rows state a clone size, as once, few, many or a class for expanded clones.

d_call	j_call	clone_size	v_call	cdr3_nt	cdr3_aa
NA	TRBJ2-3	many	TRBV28	TGTGCCAGCAGTTTCCGCGACTTCTATACGCAGTATTTT	CASSFRDFYTQYF
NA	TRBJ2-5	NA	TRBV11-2	TGTGCCAGCAGCCTATCTCGGAACCAAGAGACCCAGTACTTC	CASSLSRNQETQYF
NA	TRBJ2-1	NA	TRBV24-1	TGTGCCACCAGTGATGTCAGGGTTCGGCTATACAATGAGCAGTTCTTC	CATSDVRVRLYNEQFF
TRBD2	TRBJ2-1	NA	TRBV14	TGTGCCAGCAGCCAAGTGTGGACTAGCGGGAATAGTGAGCAGTTCTTC	CASSQVWTSGNSEQFF
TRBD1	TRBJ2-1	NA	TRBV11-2	TGTGCCAGCAGAAGACCGGGACAGGGGTACCGGACCCTAAAGGATGAGCAGTTCTTC	CASRRPGQGYRTLKDEQFF
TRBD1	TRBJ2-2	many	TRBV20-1	TGCAGTGCTAGACAACAGGGGCGGGTCACCGGGGAGCTGTTTTTT	CSARQQGRVTGELFF
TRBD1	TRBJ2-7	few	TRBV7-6	TGTGCCAGCAGCTTGCACGGACAGGGGGGGTACGAGCAGTACTTC	CASSLHGQGGYEQYF
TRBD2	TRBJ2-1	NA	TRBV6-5	TGTGCCAGCAGTTACTCGGGGCTAGCGGGAAACGAGCATGAGCAGTTCTTC	CASSYSGLAGNEHEQFF
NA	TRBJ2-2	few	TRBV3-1	TGTGCCAGCAGTCCAGCCATCAACACCGGGGAGCTGTTTTTT	CASSPAINTGELFF
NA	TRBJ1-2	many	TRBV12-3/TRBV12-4	TGTGCCAGCAGTTTAGCGTATGGGGGGCTCGCGTATGGCTACACCTTC	CASSLAYGGLAYGYTF
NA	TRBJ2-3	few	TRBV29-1	TGCAGCGTTGTACCAGGGCCTAGCACAGATACGCAGTATTTT	CSVVPGPSTDTQYF
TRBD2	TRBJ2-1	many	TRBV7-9	TGTGCCAGCAGCTTAGGTCCAGCGGGAACCTACAATGAGCAGTTCTTC	CASSLGPAGTYNEQFF
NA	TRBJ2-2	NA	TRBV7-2	TGTGCCAGCAGCTGGGGAGGCACCGGGGAGCTGTTTTTT	CASSWGGTGELFF
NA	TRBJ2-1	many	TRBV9	TGTGCCAGCAGCGCGGGACTCGGGACCCTAACGGACAATGAGCAGTTCTTC	CASSAGLGTLTDNEQFF
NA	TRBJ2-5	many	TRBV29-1	TGCAGCGTTGAAGAAGAGACCCAGTACTTC	CSVEEETQYF
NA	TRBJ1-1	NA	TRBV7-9	TGTGCCAGCAGCCACGTAGGGACCTCGTGGGAAGCTTTCTTT	CASSHVGTSWEAFF
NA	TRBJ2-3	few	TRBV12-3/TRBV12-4	TGTGCCAGCAGTCCCAGAGGGGTTCCGACAGATACGCAGTATTTT	CASSPRGVPTDTQYF
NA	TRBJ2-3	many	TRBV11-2	TGTGCCAGCAGCTTAAACTCAGGGCCCTGGCACCAAGATACGCAGTATTTT	CASSLNSGPWHQDTQYF
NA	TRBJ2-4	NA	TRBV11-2	TGTGCCAACAGCTTACGTACCAGATCGGGAAACATTCAGTACTTC	CANSLRTRSGNIQYF
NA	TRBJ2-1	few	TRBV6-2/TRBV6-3	TGTGCCAGCAGTTCCCCCCTCTCTCCCGGGAGAAGGTACAATGAGCAGTTCTTC	CASSSPLSPGRRYNEQFF
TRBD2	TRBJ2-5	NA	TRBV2	TGTGCCAGCAGGGGGGTTGGTAGCGGGAATTCGGAGACCCAGTACTTC	CASRGVGSGNSETQYF
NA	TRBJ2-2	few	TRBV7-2	TGTGCCAGCAGCTTAGAGGGTTGGGACACCGGGGAGCTGTTTTTT	CASSLEGWDTGELFF
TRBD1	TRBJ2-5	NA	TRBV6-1	TGTGCCAGCAGGGGGACAGCGAGGGAGACCCAGTACTTC	CASRGTARETQYF
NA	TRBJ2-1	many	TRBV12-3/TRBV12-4	TGTGCCAGCAGCCTTACCATGCAGTTCTTC	CASSLTMQFF
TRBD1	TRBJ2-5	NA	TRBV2	TGTGCCAGCAGTGTGGACAGGAGAGAGACCCAGTACTTC	CASSVDRRETQYF